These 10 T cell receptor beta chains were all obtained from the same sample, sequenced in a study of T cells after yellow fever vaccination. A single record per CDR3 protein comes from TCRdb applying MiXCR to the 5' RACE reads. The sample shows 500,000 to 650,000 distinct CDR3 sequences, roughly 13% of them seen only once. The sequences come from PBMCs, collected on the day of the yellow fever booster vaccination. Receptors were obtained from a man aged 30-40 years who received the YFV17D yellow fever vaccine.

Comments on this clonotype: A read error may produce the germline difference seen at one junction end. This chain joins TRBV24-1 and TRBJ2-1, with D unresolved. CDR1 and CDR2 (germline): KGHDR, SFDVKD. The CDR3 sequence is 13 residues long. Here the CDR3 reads CATSDTSSNEQFF. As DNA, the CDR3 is TGTGCCACCAGTGATACTTCCTCCAATGAGCAGTTCTTC.

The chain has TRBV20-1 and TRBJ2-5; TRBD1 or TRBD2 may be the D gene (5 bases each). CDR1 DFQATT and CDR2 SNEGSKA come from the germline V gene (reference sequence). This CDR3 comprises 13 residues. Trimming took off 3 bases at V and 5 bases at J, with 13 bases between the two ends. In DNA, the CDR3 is TGCAGTGCTAGTCCGGGACCAGGGGAGACCCAGTACTTC. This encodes CSASPGPGETQYF.

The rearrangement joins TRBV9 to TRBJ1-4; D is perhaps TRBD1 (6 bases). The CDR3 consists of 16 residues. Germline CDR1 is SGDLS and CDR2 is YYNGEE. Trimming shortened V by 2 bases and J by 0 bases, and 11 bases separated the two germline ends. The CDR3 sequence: CASSVGQSATNEKLFF. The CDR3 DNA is TGTGCCAGCAGCGTCGGACAGTCTGCAACTAATGAAAAACTGTTTTTT.

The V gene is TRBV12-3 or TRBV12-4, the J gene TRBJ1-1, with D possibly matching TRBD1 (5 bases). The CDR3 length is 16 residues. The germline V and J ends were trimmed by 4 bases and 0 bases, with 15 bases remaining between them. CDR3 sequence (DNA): TGTGCCAGCAGTTCCCTTAATCGGGGCATGAACACTGAAGCTTTCTTT. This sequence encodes CASSSLNRGMNTEAFF.

CDR3 DNA: TGTGCCAGCAGCCGGGGACTAGCGGGAGGCACGTCCGGGAATGAGCAGTTCTTC. This encodes CASSRGLAGGTSGNEQFF. The chain carries TRBV11-2 and TRBJ2-1; 15 bases map to TRBD2. CDR3 length equals 18 residues. V dropped 5 bases and J dropped 7; count of bases not matched to a gene: 12. Germline CDR1 SGHAT, CDR2 FQNNGV.

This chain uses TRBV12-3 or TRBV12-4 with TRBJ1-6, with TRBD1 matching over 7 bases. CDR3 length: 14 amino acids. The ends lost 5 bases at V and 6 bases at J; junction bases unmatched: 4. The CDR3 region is CASSHRGSNSPLHF. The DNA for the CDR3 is TGTGCCAGCAGTCACAGGGGATCTAATTCACCCCTCCACTTT.

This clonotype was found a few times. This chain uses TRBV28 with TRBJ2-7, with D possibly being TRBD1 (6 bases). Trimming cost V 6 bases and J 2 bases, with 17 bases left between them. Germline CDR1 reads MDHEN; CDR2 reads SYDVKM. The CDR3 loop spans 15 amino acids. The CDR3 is CASRVYRQAPYEQYF. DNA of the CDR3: TGTGCCAGCAGAGTTTACCGACAGGCTCCCTACGAGCAGTACTTC.

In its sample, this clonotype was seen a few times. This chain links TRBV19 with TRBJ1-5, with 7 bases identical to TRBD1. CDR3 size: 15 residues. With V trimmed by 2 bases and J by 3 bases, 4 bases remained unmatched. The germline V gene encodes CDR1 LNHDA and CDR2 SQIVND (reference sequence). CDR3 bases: TGTGCCAGTAGTATAATAGGACAGGTCAATCAGCCCCAGCATTTT. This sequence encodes CASSIIGQVNQPQHF.

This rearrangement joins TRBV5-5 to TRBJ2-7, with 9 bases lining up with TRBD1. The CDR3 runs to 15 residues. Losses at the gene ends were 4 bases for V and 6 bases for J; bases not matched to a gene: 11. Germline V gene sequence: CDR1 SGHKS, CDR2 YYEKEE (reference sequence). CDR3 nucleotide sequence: TGTGCCAGCAGCCGCGAGGCACAGGGGGCCGCCGAGCAGTACTTC. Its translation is CASSREAQGAAEQYF. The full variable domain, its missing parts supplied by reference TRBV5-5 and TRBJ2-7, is DAGVTQSPTHLIKTRGQQVTLRCSPISGHKSVSWYQQVLGQGPQFIFQYYEKEERGRGNFPDRFSARQFPNYSSELNVNALLLGDSALYLCASSREAQGAAEQYFGPGTRLTVT.

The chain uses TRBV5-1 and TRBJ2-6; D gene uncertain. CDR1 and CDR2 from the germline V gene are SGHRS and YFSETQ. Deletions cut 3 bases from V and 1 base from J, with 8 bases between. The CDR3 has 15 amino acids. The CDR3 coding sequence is TGCGCCAGCAGCTCCTATACATCTGGGGCCAACGTCCTGACTTTC. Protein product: CASSSYTSGANVLTF.